The clone carrying this T cell receptor beta chain has a count of ten or more. Its specificity is not known. The data stem from a study of early T cells in non-severe SARS-CoV-2 infection. Overall study context: Unpaired chains resulted from sequencing bulk RNA of unsorted whole blood. Study-wide results and limits: Comparison of clonotypes with VDJdb favored anti-spike CD8 responses while missing private and CD4 specificities.

V lost 6 bases to trimming and J lost 4 bases, with 13 bases between them. CDR3 length: 14 residues. The library protocol tagged individual cDNA molecules with unique molecular identifiers. MiXCR, applied by TCRdb to the 5' RACE reads, yields one record per CDR3 protein. The sample consists of under 70,000 distinct CDR3 sequences, about 15% of them appearing once. The receptor's source is an adult who was a healthcare worker with PCR-confirmed SARS-CoV-2 infection or an uninfected control (not recorded which). The source was whole blood, collected at baseline. V usage is TRBV12-3 or TRBV12-4 and J usage is TRBJ1-3; D possibly corresponds to TRBD1 (5 bases). CDR3 sequence: CASRVVGLGNTIYF. The CDR3 region has the DNA TGTGCCAGCAGAGTGGTGGGGCTGGGAAACACCATATATTTT.